This TCR beta chain was captured in a study of high-grade serous ovarian cancer treatment subgroups. Looking at the study overall: On average, just over 14,000 reads and roughly 7,000 unique TCR beta rearrangements were obtained per sample.

General study findings and limits: Repertoire similarity ranged about 0.095 to 0.79 between tumors of one patient. Spatial context was lost because tumors were sequenced in bulk.

Assay: immunoSEQ multiplex PCR; the TCRdb copy retains only in-frame clones and omits some. The sample contains thousands of clones, approximately 72% of which appear only once. Tumor samples were taken before definitive surgery or chemotherapy. Concerning this clone itself: The antigen is not known.

Germline V CDR1 and CDR2: SGHNT, YENEEA. The CDR3 spans 15 residues. Trimming pared 5 bases from V and 6 bases from J, leaving 19 bases between. This receptor was taken from a human donor with high-grade serous ovarian cancer. This sequence joins TRBV11-3 and TRBJ1-1; no definite D call. The sequencing sample was made of tumor tissue. The CDR3 coding sequence is TGTGCCAGCAGCGACCGTTTTAGGGCTGCCCCTGAAGCTTTCTTT. Its translation: CASSDRFRAAPEAFF.